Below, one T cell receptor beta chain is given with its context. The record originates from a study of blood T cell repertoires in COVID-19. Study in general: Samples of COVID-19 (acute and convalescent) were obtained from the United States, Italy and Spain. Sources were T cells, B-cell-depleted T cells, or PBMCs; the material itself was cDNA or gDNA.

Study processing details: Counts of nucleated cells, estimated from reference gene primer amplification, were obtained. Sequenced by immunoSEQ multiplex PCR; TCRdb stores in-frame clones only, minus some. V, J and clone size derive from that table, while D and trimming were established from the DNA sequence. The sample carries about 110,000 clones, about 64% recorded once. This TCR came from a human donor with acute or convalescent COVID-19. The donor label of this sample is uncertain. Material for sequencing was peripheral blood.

The CDR3 nucleotides are TGTGCCAGCTCAATAGCAAGTGGGGCCAACGTCCTGACTTTC. Protein product: CASSIASGANVLTF. The V call is TRBV18, the J call TRBJ2-6; no clear D gene. CDR1 and CDR2 from the germline V gene are KGHSH and LQKENI. CDR3 length: 14 residues. The ends were cut back, 5 bases at V and 3 bases at J, with 8 bases in the middle.